This T cell receptor beta chain was observed in a study of blood T cells in healthy people across ages. The authors ran a second PCR of about 7 to 11 cycles using a sample-barcoded 5' primer and a J-beta primer mix. In TCRdb, the 5' RACE reads were re-called with MiXCR into one record per CDR3 protein. The table has hundreds of thousands of distinct CDR3 sequences, 45% to 70% seen once. The V gene lost 2 bases and the J gene lost 2 bases, with 10 bases spanning the gap. The CDR3 contains 14 residues. CDR1 MNHNS and CDR2 SASEGT come from the germline V gene. Study-wide results and limits: Unsorted PBMCs ruled out conclusive naive versus antigen-experienced comparison. Donor CMV status was unknown, possibly confounding expanded clonotype changes.

Concerning this clonotype: Its antigen is currently unknown.

J is TRBJ2-7 and V is TRBV6-1; D is possibly TRBD2 (6 bases). The sequenced material came from blood. The source of this sequence is a man between 35 and 55 years old in good health. The DNA of the CDR3 is TGTGCCAGCAGTGAACGGGGGTTTACCTACGAGCAGTACTTC. Amino acids: CASSERGFTYEQYF.